The entry that follows covers one T cell receptor beta chain sequence. In the original workflow: For nucleated cells, counts were estimated from reference gene primer amplification. This table comes from immunoSEQ multiplex PCR, and its TCRdb copy is limited to in-frame clones, with some not included. Clone size and the V and J calls come from that table; the DNA yielded D and trimming. The sample records 55,000 to 75,000 clones, around 80% being singletons. These data come from a study of blood T cell repertoires in COVID-19. Study at large: From the United States, Italy and Spain came samples of acute and convalescent COVID-19. Sample material is recorded as cDNA or gDNA derived from T cells, B-cell-depleted T cells, or PBMCs.

CDR1 and CDR2 from the germline V gene are WSHSY and SAAADI. Losses at the gene ends were 6 bases for V and 10 bases for J; bases not matched to a gene: 10. The CDR3 contains 14 residues. This TCR was recovered from a human donor in a cohort sampled during active COVID-19. This chain links TRBV10-2 with TRBJ2-3, with 10 bases aligning to TRBD1. Sequenced material: peripheral blood. CDR3 protein: CASRIGTGVSAQYF. The DNA for the CDR3 is TGCGCCAGCAGGATTGGGACAGGGGTTTCGGCGCAGTATTTT.